The clone carrying this TCR beta chain was counted a few times. These data come from a study of identical twins. Trimming shortened V by 6 bases and J by 0 bases, and 12 bases separated the two germline ends. Germline CDR1 reads ENHRY; CDR2 reads SYGVKD. The CDR3 extends over 15 amino acids. Each CDR3 protein gets one entry after TCRdb re-called the 5' RACE reads with MiXCR. The repertoire includes 1,800,000 or so distinct CDR3 sequences, less than 35% of them detected once, and roughly 0.3% sits in the top ten. The sequence was collected from a newborn girl in good health. The gene calls are TRBV10-3 and TRBJ1-3; D unclear. Source material: cord blood. The CDR3 DNA is TGTGCCATCAGGAGCCAGAGGTCCTCTGGAAACACCATATATTTT. Its translation: CAIRSQRSSGNTIYF.